These 3 T cell receptor beta chains originate from one sample sequenced in a study of OX40 agonist ivuxolimab in advanced cancers. Profiled with immunoSEQ multiplex PCR; TCRdb holds only in-frame clones, not every one. The sample yields 15,000 to 20,000 clones, approximately 80% seen once. The specimen comprised CD4+ or CD8+ T cells sorted from blood, sampled in a trial of the OX40 agonist ivuxolimab. The receptors shown here come from an adult with an advanced solid tumor such as melanoma, head and neck, liver or kidney cancer.

The chain uses TRBV7-3 and TRBJ2-6; 7 bases are a match to TRBD1. V lost 6 bases, J lost 0 bases, and 17 bases stayed unmatched. CDR1 is SGHTA and CDR2 is FQGTGA in the germline V gene. This CDR3 region has 20 residues. CDR3 sequence reads: CASRLYPPGQTSSGANVLTF. The CDR3 region has the DNA TGTGCCAGCAGACTATACCCCCCGGGACAGACGAGCTCTGGGGCCAACGTCCTGACTTTC.

The CDR3 DNA reads TGTGCCAGCAGCTTAGGGGGTCTAGCGGGGGCGAAAAATCAGTTCTTC. This sequence encodes CASSLGGLAGAKNQFF. V usage is TRBV7-2 and J usage is TRBJ2-1; TRBD2 matches 10 bases. The CDR3 covers 16 residues. V lost 1 base, J lost 13 bases, and 13 bases stayed unmatched. Germline-derived CDR1 and CDR2 are SGHTA and FQGNSA.

The genes are TRBV7-8 and TRBJ2-1; 9 positions match TRBD1. The junction had 7 bases not matched to a gene; V was cut back by 8 bases and J by 5 bases. The germline CDR1 and CDR2 sequences are SGHVS and FQNEAQ. The CDR3 runs to 14 residues. CDR3 residues: CASLRQGVNNEQFF. As DNA, the CDR3 is TGTGCCAGCCTACGACAGGGGGTTAACAATGAGCAGTTCTTC.